The sequence of this TCR beta chain was determined in a study of T cells in Graves' hyperthyroidism and ophthalmopathy. Study findings and constraints: The model anticipated ophthalmopathy a median approximately six months pre-onset.

TCR beta CDR3 regions were amplified from RNA. The HTBI primer set served for first-round RT-PCR of the TCR CDR3. TCRdb reprocessed the multiplex PCR reads with MiXCR, giving one entry per CDR3 protein. The table records some 490,000 distinct CDR3 sequences, roughly 15% of them present only once. This clonotype has a count of ten or more. As yet, its antigen is unknown. This receptor was obtained from a woman aged 30 to 39 with Graves' ophthalmopathy. Material for sequencing was blood.

The CDR3, as DNA: TGTGCCAGCAGCCCGGGACAGGCAAGCAATCAGCCCCAGCATTTT. Residues: CASSPGQASNQPQHF. The V and J genes are TRBV5-5 and TRBJ1-5; TRBD1 agrees at 8 bases. Per the germline V gene, CDR1 is SGHKS and CDR2 is YYEKEE (reference sequence). V lost 4 bases to trimming and J lost 1 base; unmatched junction nucleotides: 4. The CDR3 extends over 15 amino acids.